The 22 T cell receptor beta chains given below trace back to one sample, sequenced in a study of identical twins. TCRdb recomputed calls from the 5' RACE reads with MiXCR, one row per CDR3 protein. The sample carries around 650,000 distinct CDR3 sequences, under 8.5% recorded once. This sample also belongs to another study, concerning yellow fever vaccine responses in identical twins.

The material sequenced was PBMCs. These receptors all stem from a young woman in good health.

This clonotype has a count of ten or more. CDR3 bases: TGTGCCAGCAGCCCCCCTGACAATGAGCAGTTCTTC. Translated: CASSPPDNEQFF. The V gene is TRBV18, the J gene TRBJ2-1; D is unclear. Germline CDR1 is KGHSH and CDR2 is LQKENI. V lost 8 bases and J 5 bases, leaving 10 bases between the germline ends. The CDR3 is 12 residues long.

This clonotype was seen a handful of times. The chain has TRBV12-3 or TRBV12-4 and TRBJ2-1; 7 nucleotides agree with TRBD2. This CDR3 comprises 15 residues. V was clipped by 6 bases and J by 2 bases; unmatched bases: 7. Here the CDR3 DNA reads TGTGCCAGCAGGGAAGCCCGGGGGGCCTACAATGAGCAGTTCTTC. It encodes CASREARGAYNEQFF.

The CDR3 here is CASSQDFHNEQFF. In nucleotides, the CDR3 is TGCGCCAGCAGCCAAGATTTCCACAATGAGCAGTTCTTC. V usage is TRBV4-1 and J usage is TRBJ2-1; no definite D call. Germline CDR1 MGHRA, CDR2 YSYEKL. The CDR3 length is 13 residues. Trimming left V 0 bases short and J 5 bases short, with 5 bases between.

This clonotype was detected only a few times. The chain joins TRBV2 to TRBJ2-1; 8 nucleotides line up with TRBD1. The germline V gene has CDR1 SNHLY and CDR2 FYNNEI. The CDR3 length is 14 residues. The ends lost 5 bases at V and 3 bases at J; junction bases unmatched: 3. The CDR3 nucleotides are TGTGCCAGCAGTTACGGACAGGGCTACAATGAGCAGTTCTTC. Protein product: CASSYGQGYNEQFF.

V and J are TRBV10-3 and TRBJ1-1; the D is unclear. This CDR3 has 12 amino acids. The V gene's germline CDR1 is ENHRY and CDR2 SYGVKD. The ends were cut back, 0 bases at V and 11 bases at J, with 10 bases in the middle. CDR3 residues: CAISESWGRAFF. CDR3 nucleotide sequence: TGTGCCATCAGTGAGTCTTGGGGTCGGGCTTTCTTT.

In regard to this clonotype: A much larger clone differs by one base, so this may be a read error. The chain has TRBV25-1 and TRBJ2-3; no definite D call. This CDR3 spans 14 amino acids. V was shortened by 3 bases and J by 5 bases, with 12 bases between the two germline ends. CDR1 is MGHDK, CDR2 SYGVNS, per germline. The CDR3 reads CASSEVRRRDTQYF. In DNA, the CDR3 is TGTGCCAGCAGTGAGGTTAGAAGGCGAGATACGCAGTATTTT.

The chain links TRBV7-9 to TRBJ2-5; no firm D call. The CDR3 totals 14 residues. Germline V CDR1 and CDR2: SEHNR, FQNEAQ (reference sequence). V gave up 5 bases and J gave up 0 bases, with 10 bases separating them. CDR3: CASSEDQNQETQYF. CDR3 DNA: TGTGCCAGCAGCGAAGACCAAAACCAAGAGACCCAGTACTTC.

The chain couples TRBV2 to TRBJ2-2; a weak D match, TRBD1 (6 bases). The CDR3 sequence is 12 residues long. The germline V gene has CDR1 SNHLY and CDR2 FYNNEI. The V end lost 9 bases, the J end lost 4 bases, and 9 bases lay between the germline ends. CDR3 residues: CARTGRTGELFF. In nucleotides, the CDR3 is TGTGCCAGGACAGGACGCACCGGGGAGCTGTTTTTT.

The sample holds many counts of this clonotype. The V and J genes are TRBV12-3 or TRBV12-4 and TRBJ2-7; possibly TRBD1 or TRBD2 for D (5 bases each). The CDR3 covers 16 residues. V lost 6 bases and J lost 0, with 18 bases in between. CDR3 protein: CASSPTAAGSSYEQYF. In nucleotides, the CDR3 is TGTGCCAGCAGCCCAACCGCTGCAGGGAGCTCCTACGAGCAGTACTTC.

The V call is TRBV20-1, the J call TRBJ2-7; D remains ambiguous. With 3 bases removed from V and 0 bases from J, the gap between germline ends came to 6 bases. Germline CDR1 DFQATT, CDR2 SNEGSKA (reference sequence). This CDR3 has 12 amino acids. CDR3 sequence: CSASDSSYEQYV. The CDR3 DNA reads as TGCAGTGCTAGTGATAGCTCCTACGAGCAGTACGTC.

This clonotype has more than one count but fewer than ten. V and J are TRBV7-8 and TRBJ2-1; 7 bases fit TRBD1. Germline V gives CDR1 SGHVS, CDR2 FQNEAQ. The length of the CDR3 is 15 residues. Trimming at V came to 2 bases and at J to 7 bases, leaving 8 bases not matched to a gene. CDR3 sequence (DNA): TGTGCCAGCAGCTTAAGGGGGCGGGTGGGGAATGAGCAGTTCTTC. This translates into CASSLRGRVGNEQFF. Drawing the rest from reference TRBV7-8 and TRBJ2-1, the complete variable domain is GAGVSQSPRYKVAKRGQDVALRCDPISGHVSLFWYQQALGQGPEFLTYFQNEAQLDKSGLPSDRFFAERPEGSVSTLKIQRTQQEDSAVYLCASSLRGRVGNEQFFGPGTRLTVL.

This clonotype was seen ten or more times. CDR3 sequence reads: CATSRDRGPNTEAFF. Here the CDR3 DNA reads TGTGCCACCAGCAGGGACCGGGGTCCCAACACTGAAGCTTTCTTT. V gene TRBV15 combines with J gene TRBJ1-1, with D uncertain. Between the trimmed V and J ends, which lost 3 bases and 2 bases, there was a span of 13 bases. This CDR3 has 15 residues. Looked up from germline, CDR1 is LNHNV and CDR2 is YYDKDF (reference sequence).

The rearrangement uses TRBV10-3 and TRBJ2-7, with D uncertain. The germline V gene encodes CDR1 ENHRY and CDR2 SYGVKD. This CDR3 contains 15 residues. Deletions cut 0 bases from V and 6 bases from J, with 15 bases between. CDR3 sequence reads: CAISESVGSLGEQYF. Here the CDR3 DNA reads TGTGCCATCAGTGAGTCAGTAGGGTCTTTAGGCGAGCAGTACTTC.

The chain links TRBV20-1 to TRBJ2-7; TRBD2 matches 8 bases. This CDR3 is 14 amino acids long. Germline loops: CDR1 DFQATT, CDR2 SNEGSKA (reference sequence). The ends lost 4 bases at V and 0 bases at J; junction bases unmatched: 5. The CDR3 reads CSAISGESSYEQYV. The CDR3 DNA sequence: TGCAGTGCTATTAGCGGGGAAAGCTCCTACGAGCAGTACGTC.

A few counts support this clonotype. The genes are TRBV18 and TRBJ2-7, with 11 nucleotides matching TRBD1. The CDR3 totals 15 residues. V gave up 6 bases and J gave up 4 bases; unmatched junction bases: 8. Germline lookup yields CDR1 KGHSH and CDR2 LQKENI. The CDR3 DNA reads TGTGCCAGCTCCCGAGGACAGGGGGCGAATTACGAGCAGTACTTC. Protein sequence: CASSRGQGANYEQYF. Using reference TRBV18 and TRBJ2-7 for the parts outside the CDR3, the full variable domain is NAGVMQNPRHLVRRRGQEARLRCSPMKGHSHVYWYRQLPEEGLKFMVYLQKENIIDESGMPKERFSAEFPKEGPSILRIQQVVRGDSAAYFCASSRGQGANYEQYFGPGTRLTVT.

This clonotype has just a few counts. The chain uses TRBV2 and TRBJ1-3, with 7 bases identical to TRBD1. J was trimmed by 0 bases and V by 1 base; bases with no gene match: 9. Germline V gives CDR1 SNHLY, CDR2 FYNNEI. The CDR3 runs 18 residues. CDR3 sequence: CASSEETGKLNSGNTIYF. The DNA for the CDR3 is TGTGCCAGCAGTGAAGAGACAGGGAAACTAAACTCTGGAAACACCATATATTTT.

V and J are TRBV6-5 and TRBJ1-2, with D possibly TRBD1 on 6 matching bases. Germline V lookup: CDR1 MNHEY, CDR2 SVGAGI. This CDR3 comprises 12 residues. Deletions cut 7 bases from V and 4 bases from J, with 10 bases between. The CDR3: CASNSRGYGYTF. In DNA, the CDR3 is TGTGCCAGCAATTCCAGGGGCTATGGCTACACCTTC.

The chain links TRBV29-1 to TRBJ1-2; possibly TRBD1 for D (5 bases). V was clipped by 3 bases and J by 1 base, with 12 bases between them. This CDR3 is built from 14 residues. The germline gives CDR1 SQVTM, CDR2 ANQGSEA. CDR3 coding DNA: TGCAGCGTTGACTGGGATGGGGGTAACTATGGCTACACCTTC. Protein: CSVDWDGGNYGYTF.

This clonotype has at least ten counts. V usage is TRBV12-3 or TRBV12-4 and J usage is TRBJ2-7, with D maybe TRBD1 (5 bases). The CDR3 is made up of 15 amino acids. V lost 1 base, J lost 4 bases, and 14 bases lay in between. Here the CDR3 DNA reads TGTGCCAGCAGTTTAGATCAGGGCAGAACATACGAGCAGTACTTC. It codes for CASSLDQGRTYEQYF.

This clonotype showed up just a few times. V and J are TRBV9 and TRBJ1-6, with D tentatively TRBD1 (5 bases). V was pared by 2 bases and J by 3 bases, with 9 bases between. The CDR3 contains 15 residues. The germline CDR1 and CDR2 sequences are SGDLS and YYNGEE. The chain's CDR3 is CASSVQGVYNSPLHF. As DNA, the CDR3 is TGTGCCAGCAGCGTCCAGGGTGTCTATAATTCACCCCTCCACTTT.

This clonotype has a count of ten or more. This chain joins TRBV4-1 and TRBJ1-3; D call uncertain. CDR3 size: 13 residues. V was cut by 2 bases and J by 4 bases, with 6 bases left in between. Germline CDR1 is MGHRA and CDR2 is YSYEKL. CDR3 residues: CASSQTRGNTIYF. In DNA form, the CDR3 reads TGCGCCAGCAGCCAAACGAGAGGAAACACCATATATTTT.

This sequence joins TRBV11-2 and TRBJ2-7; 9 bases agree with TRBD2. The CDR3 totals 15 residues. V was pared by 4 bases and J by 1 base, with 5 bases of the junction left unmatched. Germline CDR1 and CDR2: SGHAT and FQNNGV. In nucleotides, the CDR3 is TGTGCCAGCAGCTCCGGGACTAGCCTTTCCTACGAGCAGTACTTC. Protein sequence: CASSSGTSLSYEQYF. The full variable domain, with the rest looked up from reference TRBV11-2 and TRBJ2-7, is EAGVAQSPRYKIIEKRQSVAFWCNPISGHATLYWYQQILGQGPKLLIQFQNNGVVDDSQLPKDRFSAERLKGVDSTLKIQPAKLEDSAVYLCASSSGTSLSYEQYFGPGTRLTVT.